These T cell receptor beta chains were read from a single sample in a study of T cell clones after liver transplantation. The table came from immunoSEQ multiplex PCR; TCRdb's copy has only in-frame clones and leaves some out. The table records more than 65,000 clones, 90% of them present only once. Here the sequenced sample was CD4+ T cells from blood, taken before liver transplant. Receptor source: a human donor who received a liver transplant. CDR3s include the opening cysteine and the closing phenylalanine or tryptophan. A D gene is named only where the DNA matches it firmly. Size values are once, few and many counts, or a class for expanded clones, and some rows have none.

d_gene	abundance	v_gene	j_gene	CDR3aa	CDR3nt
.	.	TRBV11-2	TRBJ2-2	CASLQARNTGELFF	TGTGCCAGCCTCCAAGCCAGAAACACCGGGGAGCTGTTTTTT
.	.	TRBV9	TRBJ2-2	CASSPRGPYTGELFF	TGTGCCAGCAGCCCTAGGGGACCTTACACCGGGGAGCTGTTTTTT
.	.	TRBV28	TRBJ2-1	CASSSTGTRVGNEQFF	TGTGCCAGCAGTTCCACCGGGACAAGAGTAGGCAATGAGCAGTTCTTC
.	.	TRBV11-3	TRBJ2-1	CASSLVASLISYNEQFF	TGTGCCAGCAGCTTAGTTGCTAGTTTGATCTCCTACAATGAGCAGTTCTTC
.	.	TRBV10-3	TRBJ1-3	CAISVDKPGSGNTIYF	TGTGCCATCAGTGTAGACAAACCCGGCTCTGGAAACACCATATATTTT
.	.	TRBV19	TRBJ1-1	CASSIELRNTEAFF	TGTGCCAGTAGTATTGAGCTTAGGAACACTGAAGCTTTCTTT
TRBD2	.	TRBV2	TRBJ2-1	CASSELAGNNEQFF	TGTGCCAGCAGTGAACTAGCGGGAAATAATGAGCAGTTCTTC
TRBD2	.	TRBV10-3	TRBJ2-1	CAISGGSNEQFF	TGTGCCATCAGTGGCGGGAGCAATGAGCAGTTCTTC
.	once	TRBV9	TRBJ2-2	CASSDMDSGELFF	TGTGCCAGCAGCGACATGGACAGCGGGGAGCTGTTTTTT
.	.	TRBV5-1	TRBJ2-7	CASSSPLYEQYF	TGCGCCAGCAGCTCTCCCCTCTACGAGCAGTACTTC
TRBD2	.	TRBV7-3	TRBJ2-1	CASSSSPSGRNEQFF	TGTGCCAGCAGCTCCTCTCCGAGCGGGAGGAATGAGCAGTTCTTC
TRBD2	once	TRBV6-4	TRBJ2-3	CASSSQKREGTDTQYF	TGTGCCAGCAGTTCTCAGAAGCGGGAGGGCACAGATACGCAGTATTTT
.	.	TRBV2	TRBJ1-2	CASIDRTVNYGYTF	TGTGCCAGCATCGACCGGACAGTCAACTATGGCTACACCTTC
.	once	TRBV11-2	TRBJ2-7	CASSLGQGGYEQYF	TGTGCCAGCAGCTTAGGACAGGGAGGGTACGAGCAGTACTTC
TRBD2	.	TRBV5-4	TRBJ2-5	CASSFLQASGKEETQYF	TGTGCCAGCAGCTTTCTCCAGGCTAGCGGAAAAGAAGAGACCCAGTACTTC
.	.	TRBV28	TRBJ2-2	CASSLGTNTGELFF	TGTGCCAGCAGTTTAGGGACGAACACCGGGGAGCTGTTTTTT
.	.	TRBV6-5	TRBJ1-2	CASSRVPLANYGYTF	TGTGCCAGCAGTAGGGTCCCCCTAGCGAACTATGGCTACACCTTC
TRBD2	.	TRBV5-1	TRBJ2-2	CASSLLAGGGTGELFF	TGCGCCAGCAGCTTGCTGGCGGGAGGTGGTACCGGGGAGCTGTTTTTT
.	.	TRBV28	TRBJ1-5	CASTTIMRGQPQHF	TGTGCCAGCACCACAATCATGCGCGGTCAGCCCCAGCATTTT
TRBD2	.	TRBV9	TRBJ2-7	CAASGSLYEQYF	TGTGCAGCTAGCGGGAGTCTCTACGAGCAGTACTTC
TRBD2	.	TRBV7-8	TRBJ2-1	CASSLAGLAGRYNEQFF	TGTGCCAGCAGCTTAGCGGGACTAGCGGGACGGTACAATGAGCAGTTCTTC
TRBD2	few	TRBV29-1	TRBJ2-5	CSVWGGETQYF	TGCAGCGTCTGGGGGGGGGAGACCCAGTACTTC
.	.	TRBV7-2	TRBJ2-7	CASSLITRVPGEQYF	TGTGCCAGCAGCTTAATCACTAGGGTTCCTGGCGAGCAGTACTTC
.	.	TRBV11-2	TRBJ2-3	CASSLGGGTGTDTQYF	TGTGCCAGCAGCTTGGGGGGCGGGACTGGCACAGATACGCAGTATTTT
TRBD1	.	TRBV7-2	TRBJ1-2	CASSPPTGQGIYGYTF	TGTGCCAGCAGCCCGCCAACGGGACAGGGGATCTATGGCTACACCTTC
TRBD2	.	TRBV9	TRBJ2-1	CASSVASGRSYNEQFF	TGTGCCAGCAGCGTAGCTAGCGGGAGAAGCTACAATGAGCAGTTCTTC
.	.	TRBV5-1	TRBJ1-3	CASSFGDSGNTIYF	TGCGCCAGCAGCTTCGGCGACAGTGGAAACACCATATATTTT
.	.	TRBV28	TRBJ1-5	CASSLGQPQHF	TGTGCCAGCAGTTTAGGTCAGCCCCAGCATTTT
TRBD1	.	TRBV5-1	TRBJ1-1	CASSLEFVLGDRGAEAFF	TGCGCCAGCAGCTTGGAGTTCGTCTTAGGGGACAGGGGGGCTGAAGCTTTCTTT
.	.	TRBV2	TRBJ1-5	CASRRDSNQPQHF	TGTGCCAGCAGGAGAGATAGCAATCAGCCCCAGCATTTT
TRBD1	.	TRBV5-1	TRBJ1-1	CASSFWTGGREAFF	TGCGCCAGCAGTTTCTGGACAGGGGGCAGGGAAGCTTTCTTT
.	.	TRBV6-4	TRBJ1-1	CASSALMNTEAFF	TGTGCCAGCAGCGCCCTCATGAACACTGAAGCTTTCTTT
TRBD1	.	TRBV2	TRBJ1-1	CASSVETGGSEAFF	TGTGCCAGCAGTGTAGAGACAGGGGGCAGTGAAGCTTTCTTT
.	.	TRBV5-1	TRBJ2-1	CASMPAPTSYNEQFF	TGCGCCAGCATGCCCGCCCCGACATCCTACAATGAGCAGTTCTTC
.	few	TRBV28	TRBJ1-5	CASSSGFRGNQPQHF	TGTGCCAGCAGTTCAGGGTTTCGGGGCAATCAGCCCCAGCATTTT
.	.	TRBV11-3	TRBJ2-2	CASSHRDINTGELFF	TGTGCCAGCAGCCACCGGGACATAAACACCGGGGAGCTGTTTTTT
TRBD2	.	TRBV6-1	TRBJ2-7	CASSEALAGGPNYEQYF	TGTGCCAGCAGCGAAGCGCTAGCGGGAGGGCCAAACTACGAGCAGTACTTC
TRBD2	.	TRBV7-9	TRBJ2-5	CASSWGSGYQETQYF	TGTGCCAGCAGCTGGGGTAGCGGGTATCAAGAGACCCAGTACTTC
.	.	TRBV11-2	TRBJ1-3	CASSLAGNTIYF	TGTGCCAGCAGCTTAGCCGGAAACACCATATATTTT
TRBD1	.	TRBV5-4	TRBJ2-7	CASSFDRGSYEQYF	TGTGCCAGCAGTTTCGACAGGGGGTCTTACGAGCAGTACTTC
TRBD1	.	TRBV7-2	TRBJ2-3	CASSLRPGQGFTDTQYF	TGTGCCAGCAGCTTAAGGCCGGGACAGGGATTCACAGATACGCAGTATTTT
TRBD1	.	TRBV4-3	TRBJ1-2	CASSLSGTGAGYTF	TGCGCCAGCAGCCTGTCCGGGACAGGGGCTGGCTACACCTTC
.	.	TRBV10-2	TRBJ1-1	CASSGVLPKGSTEAFF	TGCGCCAGCAGTGGGGTACTACCAAAGGGGTCCACTGAAGCTTTCTTT
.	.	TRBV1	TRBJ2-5	CTSSQVGVGETQYF	TGCACCAGCAGCCAAGTTGGGGTGGGTGAGACCCAGTACTTC
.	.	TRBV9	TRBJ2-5	CASSVGTAQETQYF	TGTGCCAGCAGCGTAGGGACAGCGCAAGAGACCCAGTACTTC
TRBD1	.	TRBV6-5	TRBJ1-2	CASSPGQGSGYTF	TGTGCCAGCAGTCCGGGACAGGGATCTGGCTACACCTTC
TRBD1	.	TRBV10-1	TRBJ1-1	CASQGQGATEAFF	TGCGCCAGCCAGGGACAGGGGGCCACTGAAGCTTTCTTT
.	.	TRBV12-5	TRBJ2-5	CASRAGKGETQYF	TGTGCTAGTCGCGCGGGGAAGGGGGAGACCCAGTACTTC
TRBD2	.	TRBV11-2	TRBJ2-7	CASSPRTSGRLNEQYF	TGTGCCAGCAGCCCCAGGACTAGCGGGAGATTAAACGAGCAGTACTTC
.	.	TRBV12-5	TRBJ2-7	CASGLGGSYEQYF	TGTGCTAGTGGTTTGGGGGGGTCATACGAGCAGTACTTC
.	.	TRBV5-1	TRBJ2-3	CASSRRQSTDTQYF	TGCGCCAGCAGTCGTAGACAGAGCACAGATACGCAGTATTTT
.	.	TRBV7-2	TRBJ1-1	CASSASLVMNTEAFF	TGTGCCAGCAGCGCATCATTAGTCATGAACACTGAAGCTTTCTTT
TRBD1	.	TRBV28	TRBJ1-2	CASRPPAGQGYGYTF	TGTGCCAGCAGGCCCCCGGCGGGACAGGGTTATGGCTACACCTTC